The 30 T cell receptor beta chains presented below share a single source sample, sequenced in a study of cytomegalovirus exposure and HLA in healthy donors. The study ran its PCR with 60 Vbeta and 13 Jbeta primers. Repertoires were generated with immunoSEQ multiplex PCR, while TCRdb's copy carries only in-frame clones and drops some. The data contain some 180,000 clones, roughly 74% of them singletons. The specimen sequenced was PBMCs. These receptors all come from a female donor in good health and CMV-seronegative.

V is TRBV9 and J is TRBJ1-1; 7 bases are a match to TRBD1. V was clipped by 4 bases and J by 1 base; unmatched bases: 1. CDR1 and CDR2 (germline): SGDLS, YYNGEE. This CDR3 comprises 13 residues. The CDR3: CASSRTGNTEAFF. DNA for the CDR3: TGTGCCAGCAGCCGGACAGGGAACACTGAAGCTTTCTTT.

The table lists this clone with a few counts. The chain combines TRBV5-1 with TRBJ1-1; D uncertain. V was cut by 6 bases and J by 8 bases, with 11 bases left in between. The CDR3 sequence is 11 residues long. Per germline, CDR1 SGHRS and CDR2 YFSETQ. This chain's CDR3 is CASTSEEEAFF. As DNA, the CDR3 is TGCGCCAGCACCTCTGAGGAAGAAGCTTTCTTT.

This rearrangement joins TRBV4-1 to TRBJ2-2; the D is unclear. Per the germline V gene, CDR1 is MGHRA and CDR2 is YSYEKL. There are 15 residues in the CDR3. V shed 1 base and J shed 0 bases, with 6 bases lying between them. CDR3 DNA sequence: TGCGCCAGCAGCCAAGCCCCTACGAACACCGGGGAGCTGTTTTTT. This encodes CASSQAPTNTGELFF.

The chain recombines TRBV5-4 with TRBJ2-6; perhaps TRBD1 as D (6 bases). Germline CDR1 SGHNT, CDR2 YYREEE (reference sequence). The CDR3 consists of 15 residues. With 4 bases removed from V and 1 base from J, the gap between germline ends came to 9 bases. CDR3 DNA: TGTGCCAGCAGCATAGACAGGTCTGGGGCCAACGTCCTGACTTTC. Protein: CASSIDRSGANVLTF. Using reference TRBV5-4 and TRBJ2-6 for the parts outside the CDR3, the full variable domain is ETGVTQSPTHLIKTRGQQVTLRCSSQSGHNTVSWYQQALGQGPQFIFQYYREEENGRGNFPPRFSGLQFPNYSSELNVNALELDDSALYLCASSIDRSGANVLTFGAGSRLTVL.

This clone was found once. This chain uses TRBV6-6 with TRBJ1-1; TRBD1 matches at 9 bases. This CDR3 comprises 16 residues. Germline loops: CDR1 MNHNY, CDR2 SVGAGI (reference sequence). Trimming at V came to 0 bases and at J to 0 bases, leaving 2 bases not matched to a gene. In DNA, the CDR3 is TGTGCCAGCAGTTACTCCGGGACAGGGCTGAACACTGAAGCTTTCTTT. Protein product: CASSYSGTGLNTEAFF.

The chain employs TRBV12-5 and TRBJ2-1; 7 bases agree with TRBD2. The CDR3 extends over 14 amino acids. Germline-derived CDR1 and CDR2 are LGHNT and FRNRAP. Germline trimming cut 10 bases from V and 8 bases from J; bases unmatched to any gene: 14. This CDR3 is CATPLEEGGDEQFF. CDR3 bases: TGTGCTACTCCCCTCGAGGAGGGAGGGGATGAGCAGTTCTTC.

The genes are TRBV11-2 and TRBJ2-3; D perhaps matches TRBD2 (9 bases). The CDR3 has 18 residues. Germline V lookup: CDR1 SGHAT, CDR2 FQNNGV. V was shortened by 3 bases and J by 1 base, with 20 bases between the two germline ends. The CDR3 coding sequence is TGTGCCAGCAGCTTGGGCAGGGGGCGCGGGAGGGGCACAGATACGCAGTATTTT. Its protein is CASSLGRGRGRGTDTQYF. Based on the CDR3 plus reference TRBV11-2 and TRBJ2-3, the full variable domain is EAGVAQSPRYKIIEKRQSVAFWCNPISGHATLYWYQQILGQGPKLLIQFQNNGVVDDSQLPKDRFSAERLKGVDSTLKIQPAKLEDSAVYLCASSLGRGRGRGTDTQYFGPGTRLTVL.

This chain connects TRBV28 to TRBJ1-2; the match to TRBD1 covers 7 bases. Germline loops: CDR1 MDHEN, CDR2 SYDVKM. The length of the CDR3 is 16 residues. With 6 bases clipped from V and 7 bases from J, the junction kept 17 bases outside the gene matches. CDR3 sequence (DNA): TGTGCCAGCAGCGAGAGGACAGGCCAAGGTTCGGGTGGCTACACCTTC. Its translation: CASSERTGQGSGGYTF.

This clone was seen a few times. The chain has TRBV2 and TRBJ1-5, with 9 bases fitting TRBD1. The CDR3 has 16 amino acids. Germline V CDR1 and CDR2: SNHLY, FYNNEI. V gave up 6 bases and J gave up 8 bases; unmatched junction bases: 14. CDR3 sequence (DNA): TGTGCCAGCAGCCAGGGGCTTGGGACAGGGAGGGAGCCCCAGCATTTT. It codes for CASSQGLGTGREPQHF.

The table lists this clone with a few counts. This chain links TRBV9 with TRBJ2-3, with D tentatively TRBD2 (5 bases). Germline V lookup: CDR1 SGDLS, CDR2 YYNGEE. V was shortened by 4 bases and J by 6 bases, with 18 bases between the two germline ends. The CDR3 covers 15 residues. As DNA, the CDR3 is TGTGCCAGCAGCTTAGCTAGCAGCCCCTTGGATACGCAGTATTTT. Its protein is CASSLASSPLDTQYF.

In its sample, this clone was seen once. This rearrangement joins TRBV1 to TRBJ1-5. TRBV1 corresponds to a pseudogene. CDR3 size: 20 residues. CDR3 sequence (DNA): TGCACCAGCAGCCAAGCGGGGGGTTATAGAGGCAGCTATAGCAATCAGCCCCAGCATTTT. This encodes CTSSQAGGYRGSYSNQPQHF.

The chain couples TRBV7-2 to TRBJ1-4, with D unclear. From germline, CDR1 is SGHTA and CDR2 FQGNSA. The CDR3 sequence is 16 residues long. V lost 5 bases to trimming and J lost 0 bases, with 13 bases between them. CDR3 in amino acids: CASSRLGVATNEKLFF. The CDR3 DNA reads TGTGCCAGCAGCCGCCTGGGAGTTGCAACTAATGAAAAACTGTTTTTT.

A word on this clone: Germline and junction disagree at one end, which may indicate a read error. This chain links TRBV7-9 with TRBJ2-3; weak D call: TRBD2 (7 bases). Germline CDR1 and CDR2: SEHNR and FQNEAQ (reference sequence). CDR3 length equals 15 residues. Here the CDR3 DNA reads TGTTCCAGCAGCTTAGGGGGGGAGCCCAGAGATACGCAGTATTTT. As protein: CSSSLGGEPRDTQYF.

The chain uses TRBV5-6 and TRBJ1-2; 8 bases agree with TRBD1. The CDR3 totals 13 residues. Unmatched junction bases numbered 7, after V lost 4 bases and J lost 8 bases. CDR1 and CDR2 (germline): SGHDT, YYEEEE. The CDR3 spells CASSPGQGEGYTF. The CDR3 DNA sequence: TGTGCCAGCAGCCCCGGACAGGGAGAGGGCTACACCTTC.

V usage is TRBV5-1 and J usage is TRBJ2-1, with 9 nucleotides matching TRBD1. CDR1 and CDR2 from the germline V gene are SGHRS and YFSETQ. J gave up 4 bases and V 4 bases, and 6 bases lay outside the gene matches. This CDR3 is built from 15 residues. In DNA, the CDR3 is TGCGCCAGCAGCCCGGGACAGGGTGCTTACAATGAGCAGTTCTTC. Translation: CASSPGQGAYNEQFF.

The CDR3 reads CAWMEWTGLPSVPALHF. CDR3 DNA: TGTGCCTGGATGGAGTGGACAGGGCTCCCATCAGTCCCGGCCCTCCACTTT. J is TRBJ1-6 and V is TRBV30; TRBD1 matches at 8 bases. Per germline, CDR1 GTSNPN and CDR2 SVGIG (reference sequence). J lost 14 bases, V lost 4 bases, and 22 bases had no gene match. There are 17 residues in the CDR3.

The genes are TRBV2 and TRBJ2-5; no clear D. The V gene's germline CDR1 is SNHLY and CDR2 FYNNEI. The CDR3 has 15 amino acids. The germline V and J ends were trimmed by 11 bases and 2 bases, with 21 bases remaining between them. CDR3 nucleotides: TGTGCCGGTGCACCCTTAAGTGGAGCACAAGAGACCCAGTACTTC. It specifies CAGAPLSGAQETQYF. Drawing the rest from reference TRBV2 and TRBJ2-5, the complete variable domain is EPEVTQTPSHQVTQMGQEVILRCVPISNHLYFYWYRQILGQKVEFLVSFYNNEISEKSEIFDDQFSVERPDGSNFTLKIRSTKLEDSAMYFCAGAPLSGAQETQYFGPGTRLLVL.

The chain uses TRBV28 and TRBJ2-1; 7 bases are a match to TRBD1. Looked up from germline, CDR1 is MDHEN and CDR2 is SYDVKM. V lost 6 bases, J lost 2 bases, and 4 bases stayed unmatched. The CDR3 runs 14 residues. CDR3 in DNA: TGTGCCAGCAGGTCTGACAGGGCCTACAATGAGCAGTTCTTC. Translated, it gives CASRSDRAYNEQFF.

This clone appeared a single time. The chain is built from TRBV7-2 and TRBJ2-1; TRBD2 matches 8 bases. Germline assignment: CDR1 SGHTA and CDR2 FQGNSA. V shed 1 base and J 2 bases; nucleotides not matched to a gene: 7. The length of the CDR3 is 17 residues. The CDR3 coding sequence is TGTGCCAGCAGCTTAGGTTTCACGGGAGGGCCCTACAATGAGCAGTTCTTC. Protein product: CASSLGFTGGPYNEQFF.

V gene TRBV7-9 combines with J gene TRBJ1-2, with a possible D match to TRBD1 (5 bases). V gave up 7 bases and J gave up 4 bases, with 10 bases separating them. This CDR3 is 12 amino acids long. Looked up from germline, CDR1 is SEHNR and CDR2 is FQNEAQ (reference sequence). The CDR3 DNA reads as TGTGCCAGCATACAGGATACCTATGGCTACACCTTC. It encodes CASIQDTYGYTF.

The rearrangement uses TRBV30 and TRBJ2-7; a possible D gene is TRBD1 (5 bases). Trimming took 0 bases from V and 4 from J, leaving 13 bases between them. The CDR3 runs to 14 residues. CDR1 and CDR2 from the germline V gene are GTSNPN and SVGIG (reference sequence). CDR3 nucleotide sequence: TGTGCCTGGAGTGTGGAGACAGTTAATTACGAGCAGTACTTC. Its protein is CAWSVETVNYEQYF. Combining the CDR3 with reference TRBV30 and TRBJ2-7 gives the whole variable domain SQTIHQWPATLVQPVGSPLSLECTVEGTSNPNLYWYRQAAGRGLQLLFYSVGIGQISSEVPQNLSASRPQDRQFILSSKKLLLSDSGFYLCAWSVETVNYEQYFGPGTRLTVT.

The V call is TRBV5-4, the J call TRBJ1-1; 9 bases line up with TRBD1. After removal of 3 bases from V and 1 base from J, the junction contained 10 bases not matched to a gene. The CDR3 length is 17 residues. The germline CDR1 and CDR2 sequences are SGHNT and YYREEE (reference sequence). Here the CDR3 reads CASSSYGQGLKNTEAFF. As DNA, the CDR3 is TGTGCCAGCAGCTCCTACGGACAGGGGTTAAAGAACACTGAAGCTTTCTTT.

The V call is TRBV19, the J call TRBJ2-7, with D possibly TRBD1 on 7 matching bases. The CDR3 totals 14 residues. The germline V and J ends were trimmed by 5 bases and 2 bases, with 13 bases remaining between them. CDR1 and CDR2 (germline): LNHDA, SQIVND (reference sequence). DNA of the CDR3: TGTGCCAGTAGTTCGCGGGACAGTCCCTACGAGCAGTACTTC. Translated: CASSSRDSPYEQYF.

V and J are TRBV7-2 and TRBJ2-1; TRBD2 might be the D (6 bases). There are 14 residues in the CDR3. V lost 1 base to trimming and J lost 4 bases, with 8 bases between them. From germline, CDR1 is SGHTA and CDR2 FQGNSA. This CDR3 is CASSLVAVYNEQFF. The CDR3 DNA is TGTGCCAGCAGCTTAGTAGCGGTTTACAATGAGCAGTTCTTC.

The genes are TRBV15 and TRBJ2-7, with a possible D match to TRBD2 (6 bases). The CDR3 is 12 residues long. Germline CDR1 reads LNHNV; CDR2 reads YYDKDF (reference sequence). The germline V and J ends were trimmed by 7 bases and 7 bases, with 14 bases remaining between them. The CDR3 sequence: CATTPGAWEQYF. CDR3 sequence (DNA): TGTGCCACCACTCCGGGAGCCTGGGAGCAGTACTTC.

This rearrangement joins TRBV7-2 to TRBJ2-7; 7 bases match TRBD2. The J segment lost 7 bases and the V segment lost 4 bases, leaving 16 bases of the junction unmatched. In germline, CDR1 is SGHTA, CDR2 FQGNSA. The CDR3 length is 16 residues. Here the CDR3 DNA reads TGTGCCAGCAGCTCGGGTGGGCTAGCGGCCCCACGGGAGCAGTACTTC. It codes for CASSSGGLAAPREQYF.

The J gene is TRBJ2-2, the V gene TRBV9; TRBD2 matches 10 bases. Germline V gene sequence: CDR1 SGDLS, CDR2 YYNGEE. This CDR3 comprises 18 residues. V was pared by 4 bases and J by 0 bases, with 9 bases of the junction left unmatched. CDR3 region: CASSLRTSGAANTGELFF. The CDR3 coding sequence is TGTGCCAGCAGCCTAAGGACTAGCGGAGCGGCGAACACCGGGGAGCTGTTTTTT.

The rearrangement links TRBV9 to TRBJ2-2; possible D gene TRBD1, 6 bases. There are 15 residues in the CDR3. Trimming cost V 0 bases and J 4 bases, with 10 bases left between them. Germline-derived CDR1 and CDR2 are SGDLS and YYNGEE. The DNA for the CDR3 is TGTGCCAGCAGCGTAGATACAGGGAGCACCGGGGAGCTGTTTTTT. Encoded protein: CASSVDTGSTGELFF. Based on the CDR3 plus reference TRBV9 and TRBJ2-2, the full variable domain is DSGVTQTPKHLITATGQRVTLRCSPRSGDLSVYWYQQSLDQGLQFLIQYYNGEERAKGNILERFSAQQFPDLHSELNLSSLELGDSALYFCASSVDTGSTGELFFGEGSRLTVL.

This clone was counted a single time. This chain links TRBV5-1 with TRBJ2-3; D gene ambiguous. Per the germline V gene, CDR1 is SGHRS and CDR2 is YFSETQ. The CDR3 runs to 14 residues. With 0 bases removed from V and 6 bases from J, the gap between germline ends came to 11 bases. This CDR3 is CASSLEAIVDTQYF. The CDR3 DNA reads as TGCGCCAGCAGCTTGGAAGCCATTGTGGATACGCAGTATTTT.

The gene calls are TRBV4-3 and TRBJ2-5; TRBD1 might be the D (5 bases). Germline CDR1 reads LGHNA; CDR2 reads YSLEER. The CDR3 sequence is 13 residues long. The ends were cut back, 3 bases at V and 1 base at J, with 6 bases in the middle. The CDR3 bases are TGCGCCAGCAGCCAGGACACCCAAGAGACCCAGTACTTC. This codes for CASSQDTQETQYF.